These 7 T cell receptor beta chains were sequenced from one sample in a study of blood T cell repertoires in COVID-19. The assay was immunoSEQ multiplex PCR, and TCRdb's table has in-frame clones only and misses some. The sample yields some 320,000 clones, 90% seen once. Sequenced sample: PBMCs or T cells enriched from blood (not recorded which). The receptors were gathered from a man between 60 and 70 years old who had recovered from COVID-19.

The chain couples TRBV18 to TRBJ1-6, with D unclear. CDR1 is KGHSH and CDR2 is LQKENI in the germline V gene. This CDR3 is built from 14 residues. The V end was cut by 2 bases, the J end by 5 bases, with 7 bases between. The CDR3 here is CASSPSQNNSPLHF. The DNA of the CDR3 is TGTGCCAGCTCACCATCCCAGAATAATTCACCCCTCCACTTT.

The rearrangement uses TRBV28 and TRBJ2-3, with D hard to call. Trimming took 2 bases from V and 0 from J, leaving 9 bases between them. Per germline, CDR1 MDHEN and CDR2 SYDVKM. This CDR3 is built from 15 residues. CDR3 residues: CASSLGQLSTDTQYF. CDR3 bases: TGTGCCAGCAGTTTAGGGCAGCTTAGCACAGATACGCAGTATTTT.

V is TRBV7-2 and J is TRBJ2-2; 7 positions agree with TRBD1. This CDR3 region has 14 residues. CDR1 and CDR2 from the germline V gene are SGHTA and FQGNSA. J lost 4 bases, V lost 8 bases, and 7 bases had no gene match. Here the CDR3 DNA reads TGTGCCAGCGAGGCAGGGGGAATCACCGGGGAGCTGTTTTTT. This codes for CASEAGGITGELFF.

This rearrangement joins TRBV7-9 to TRBJ1-4; TRBD1 is a possible D gene (6 bases). Germline CDR1 SEHNR, CDR2 FQNEAQ (reference sequence). V shed 5 bases and J shed 3 bases, with 19 bases lying between them. This CDR3 contains 17 residues. The CDR3 is CASSASLTGRANEKLFF. CDR3 coding DNA: TGTGCCAGCAGCGCGAGCCTCACAGGGCGGGCTAATGAAAAACTGTTTTTT.

The chain recombines TRBV19 with TRBJ1-1; TRBD1 matches 7 bases. The CDR3 is 15 residues long. V dropped 7 bases and J dropped 5; count of bases not matched to a gene: 13. Germline V CDR1 and CDR2: LNHDA, SQIVND (reference sequence). Written as DNA, the CDR3 is TGTGCCAGTACCCCAGGGGCAGGGGGAAGGACTGAAGCTTTCTTT. Translating gives CASTPGAGGRTEAFF.

This rearrangement joins TRBV7-8 to TRBJ2-7; 10 bases map to TRBD1. Germline V CDR1 and CDR2: SGHVS, FQNEAQ. V shed 2 bases and J 6 bases; nucleotides not matched to a gene: 4. There are 14 residues in the CDR3. The CDR3 bases are TGTGCCAGCAGCTTAATGACAGGGGGCGTCGAGCAGTACTTC. Its protein product is CASSLMTGGVEQYF.

A word on this clone: In the same sample, other DNA sequences code for this CDR3. The gene calls are TRBV3-1 (or the pseudogene TRBV3-2) and TRBJ1-1; TRBD1 aligns across 8 bases. This CDR3 has 13 amino acids. The germline V gene has CDR1 LGHDT and CDR2 YNNKEL (reference sequence). The V and J ends lost 3 bases and 5 bases, in that order; junction bases with no gene match: 2. The chain's CDR3 is CASSQTGATEAFF. The CDR3 DNA sequence: TGTGCCAGCAGCCAGACAGGGGCGACTGAAGCTTTCTTT.